Shown below are 5 T cell receptor beta chains from a single sample sequenced in a study of blood T cell repertoires in COVID-19. Sequencing used immunoSEQ multiplex PCR; TCRdb keeps in-frame clones, though not all of them. The top ten clones hold approximately 19% of a sample with roughly 100,000 clones, 75% to 90% of them seen once. Input material: peripheral blood. Source of these receptors: an elderly woman with acute or convalescent COVID-19.

The chain is built from TRBV5-1 and TRBJ2-6; the D gene is possibly TRBD1 (5 bases). Germline CDR1 is SGHRS and CDR2 is YFSETQ. The V gene lost 1 base and the J gene lost 0 bases, with 8 bases spanning the gap. The CDR3 totals 16 residues. CDR3 in amino acids: CASSLPRVSGANVLTF. CDR3 DNA sequence: TGCGCCAGCAGCTTGCCCAGGGTCTCTGGGGCCAACGTCCTGACTTTC.

This sequence joins TRBV7-6 and TRBJ2-7; D gene uncertain. CDR3 length equals 15 residues. Between the trimmed V and J ends, which lost 1 base and 2 bases, there was a span of 12 bases. Germline V gives CDR1 SGHVS, CDR2 FNYEAQ. Here the CDR3 reads CASSLVPGSAYEQYF. CDR3 nucleotide sequence: TGTGCCAGCAGCTTAGTTCCAGGATCTGCCTACGAGCAGTACTTC. Full variable domain (outside the CDR3, taken from reference TRBV7-6 and TRBJ2-7): GAGVSQSPRYKVTKRGQDVALRCDPISGHVSLYWYRQALGQGPEFLTYFNYEAQQDKSGLPNDRFSAERPEGSISTLTIQRTEQRDSAMYRCASSLVPGSAYEQYFGPGTRLTVT.

J is TRBJ1-3 and V is TRBV10-3, with a tentative D call TRBD1 (6 bases). The CDR3 consists of 13 residues. V was shortened by 7 bases and J by 1 base, with 8 bases between the two germline ends. Germline lookup yields CDR1 ENHRY and CDR2 SYGVKD. The CDR3 spells CAITGQSGNTIYF. DNA for the CDR3: TGTGCCATCACCGGACAGTCTGGAAACACCATATATTTT.

This clone appeared a single time. This rearrangement joins TRBV11-3 to TRBJ2-5, with D perhaps TRBD2 (6 bases). Trimming took off 5 bases at V and 2 bases at J, with 18 bases between the two ends. There are 16 residues in the CDR3. Germline V gives CDR1 SGHNT, CDR2 YENEEA. DNA of the CDR3: TGTGCCAGCAGCCAAACCGGGGCCGCGGGACAAGAGACCCAGTACTTC. Amino acids: CASSQTGAAGQETQYF.

This clone came up once. The V call is TRBV3-1 (or the pseudogene TRBV3-2), the J call TRBJ2-5; the match to TRBD2 covers 8 bases. The CDR3 is made up of 16 amino acids. The V gene end was trimmed by 4 bases and the J gene end by 1 base; junction bases not matched to a gene: 8. Germline V lookup: CDR1 LGHDT, CDR2 YNNKEL (reference sequence). The CDR3 is CASSPNQAGVQETQYF. For the CDR3, the DNA is TGTGCCAGCAGCCCGAACCAAGCGGGGGTCCAAGAGACCCAGTACTTC.